This TCR beta chain originates from a study of cytomegalovirus exposure and HLA in healthy donors. Study-level results: The authors later found HLA-associated TCR beta chains more clonally expanded than equally common others. There were 150 to 200 TCR beta chains listed as cytomegalovirus-associated.

The PCR contained 60 Vbeta and 13 Jbeta primers. The protocol was immunoSEQ multiplex PCR, while the TCRdb copy is restricted to in-frame clones and leaves out a portion. Of 150,000 to 200,000 clones in the sample, roughly 85% were seen once. The CDR3 is made up of 12 amino acids. The germline V and J ends were trimmed by 1 base and 9 bases, with 7 bases remaining between them. CDR1 and CDR2 (germline): MDHEN, SYDVKM. Healthy bone marrow donors made up the cohort. This clone has just a few counts. The antigen remains undetermined. The sequence was collected from a male donor in good health and CMV-seropositive. This chain uses TRBV28 with TRBJ1-5; no firm D call. What was sequenced was PBMCs. The DNA for the CDR3 is TGTGCCAGCAGTTTATCTTATCCGCCCCAGCATTTT. This gives the protein CASSLSYPPQHF.